The next 27 T cell receptor beta chains were all read from a single sample in a study of control samples from healthy donors and cancer patients. Assay: immunoSEQ multiplex PCR; the TCRdb copy retains only in-frame clones and omits some. This table holds 90,000 to 150,000 clones, about 89% found once. The sequenced sample was blood. Source of these receptors: a woman in her late teens or twenties in good health.

V and J are TRBV24-1 and TRBJ2-5, with TRBD2 matching over 7 bases. The trim removed 5 bases at V and 7 bases at J, leaving 18 bases unmatched. Germline V gene lookup returns CDR1 KGHDR and CDR2 SFDVKD. The CDR3 length is 17 residues. The CDR3 bases are TGTGCCACCAGTGCGCGGAGTAATGGACTAGGCGGGGGGACCCAGTACTTC. Protein: CATSARSNGLGGGTQYF.

To note about this clone: Other DNA sequences in this specimen translate into the identical CDR3. V usage is TRBV12-3 or TRBV12-4 and J usage is TRBJ1-1; unclear D gene. The CDR3 contains 13 residues. Between the trimmed V and J ends, which lost 3 bases and 1 base, there was a span of 6 bases. The CDR3 DNA reads as TGTGCCAGCAGTTTGGGCCAGAACACTGAAGCTTTCTTT. Translation gives CASSLGQNTEAFF.

The rearrangement uses TRBV15 and TRBJ2-5; D gene unclear. Germline V gene lookup returns CDR1 LNHNV and CDR2 YYDKDF (reference sequence). V lost 1 base and J 0 bases, leaving 6 bases between the germline ends. CDR3 length equals 14 residues. CDR3 nucleotides: TGTGCCACCAGCAGAGTGTCCTACCAAGAGACCCAGTACTTC. It yields the protein CATSRVSYQETQYF.

Of note for this clone: At one boundary the junction diverges from the germline segment, which might be a read error. The V gene is TRBV2, the J gene TRBJ1-2; the match to TRBD1 covers 7 bases. The CDR3 length is 15 residues. CDR1 and CDR2 (germline): SNHLY, FYNNEI. DNA of the CDR3: TGTGCCAGCAGCGAAGGGGACAGCCTAATTAATGGCTACACCTTC. Translated, it gives CASSEGDSLINGYTF.

The rearrangement joins TRBV7-9 to TRBJ1-4; 8 bases fit TRBD1. The CDR3 is made up of 14 amino acids. V shed 5 bases, J shed 4 bases, and the junction held 3 bases outside the gene matches. The V gene's germline CDR1 is SEHNR and CDR2 FQNEAQ (reference sequence). CDR3 in DNA: TGTGCCAGCAGCCGGACAGGGTTTAATGAAAAACTGTTTTTT. It is translated as CASSRTGFNEKLFF.

The CDR3, as DNA: TGTGCCAGCACCTCGTTTCCCGGAGTAGTAGAAGCTTTCTTT. This encodes CASTSFPGVVEAFF. This chain joins TRBV6-5 and TRBJ1-1; D not resolved. V lost 7 bases, J lost 8 bases, and 20 bases lay in between. Germline CDR1 and CDR2: MNHEY and SVGAGI. This CDR3 region has 14 residues.

The chain links TRBV10-1 to TRBJ2-3; 8 bases align to TRBD2. This CDR3 has 16 residues. With V trimmed by 4 bases and J by 1 base, 7 bases remained unmatched. Germline CDR1 reads WNHNN; CDR2 reads SYGVQD (reference sequence). In DNA, the CDR3 is TGCGCCAGCAGTGGAAGAAGGGGACTAGGCACAGATACGCAGTATTTT. Its translation: CASSGRRGLGTDTQYF.

The chain carries TRBV3-1 (or the pseudogene TRBV3-2) and TRBJ2-7, with TRBD2 matching 7 bases. V lost 1 base, J lost 2 bases, and 5 bases stayed unmatched. CDR1 is LGHDT, CDR2 YNNKEL, per germline (reference sequence). The CDR3 contains 15 residues. The DNA for the CDR3 is TGTGCCAGCAGCCAAGCCGCTAGCGGTACCTACGAGCAGTACTTC. Protein: CASSQAASGTYEQYF.

The chain carries TRBV5-3 and TRBJ1-4; D perhaps matches TRBD1 (5 bases). TRBV5-3 is placed among ORFs of uncertain function. The CDR3 covers 14 residues. V lost 4 bases and J lost 7, with 14 bases in between. The CDR3 sequence is CARSTRGRTEKLFF. DNA for the CDR3: TGTGCCAGAAGCACACGGGGCCGGACTGAAAAACTGTTTTTT.

Here the CDR3 DNA reads TGTGCCAGCAGTCCGGGCTACTATGGCTACACCTTC. Translating gives CASSPGYYGYTF. The rearrangement links TRBV6-2 or TRBV6-3 to TRBJ1-2, with D unclear. Germline loops: CDR1 MNHEY, CDR2 SVGEGT. The V end lost 5 bases, the J end lost 3 bases, and 7 bases lay between the germline ends. This CDR3 is built from 12 residues.

The rearrangement links TRBV4-3 to TRBJ2-1; D might be TRBD2 (6 bases). CDR3 length: 16 residues. Trimming removed 4 bases from V and 1 base from J, with 14 bases in between. Germline assignment: CDR1 LGHNA and CDR2 YSLEER. CDR3 region: CASSPRRDLSYNEQFF. As DNA, the CDR3 is TGCGCCAGCAGCCCACGGCGGGACCTTTCCTACAATGAGCAGTTCTTC.

This chain links TRBV29-1 with TRBJ1-2; TRBD1 might be the D (5 bases). The CDR3 runs 13 residues. Trimming removed 6 bases from V and 4 bases from J, with 15 bases in between. Looked up from germline, CDR1 is SQVTM and CDR2 is ANQGSEA. CDR3 nucleotides: TGCAGCGTCGCCCGATCGGGGCCCTATGGCTACACCTTC. It specifies CSVARSGPYGYTF.

Only one count was recorded for this clone. This chain joins TRBV19 and TRBJ2-7; D tentatively reads TRBD1 or TRBD2 (5 bases each). Germline lookup yields CDR1 LNHDA and CDR2 SQIVND (reference sequence). V dropped 6 bases and J dropped 4 bases, with 19 bases sitting between them. This CDR3 has 15 residues. DNA of the CDR3: TGTGCCAGTAGCTTTTCCGGGGCAGGGAAGTACGAGCAGTACTTC. Translation: CASSFSGAGKYEQYF.

V and J are TRBV24-1 and TRBJ1-5; 8 bases are shared with TRBD1. Germline CDR1 and CDR2: KGHDR and SFDVKD. The CDR3 is 14 residues long. V shed 4 bases and J 9 bases; nucleotides not matched to a gene: 7. The DNA of the CDR3 is TGTGCCACCAGTGACCACGGACAGGGTGTGCCCCAGCATTTT. Protein product: CATSDHGQGVPQHF.

This clone was detected once. The chain is built from TRBV28 and TRBJ1-1; D might be TRBD1 (6 bases). CDR1 MDHEN and CDR2 SYDVKM come from the germline V gene. This CDR3 spans 17 amino acids. Trimming removed 6 bases from V and 4 bases from J, with 24 bases in between. In DNA, the CDR3 is TGTGCCAGCAGGGGGGCGCGGGGGCGCGGTGGGTCCACTGAAGCTTTCTTT. It specifies CASRGARGRGGSTEAFF.

Notes on this clone: One end of the junction varies from germline; a read error may be responsible. The rearrangement uses TRBV30 and TRBJ2-2, with D perhaps TRBD2 (6 bases). Germline V CDR1 and CDR2: GTSNPN, SVGIG (reference sequence). The CDR3 extends over 13 amino acids. The CDR3 DNA reads TGTGCCTGGAGTGTCGCTAGCGCCGGGGAGCTGCTTTTT. The encoded protein is CAWSVASAGELLF.

The J gene is TRBJ2-7, the V gene TRBV24-1; tentatively, D is TRBD2 (5 bases). The germline V gene has CDR1 KGHDR and CDR2 SFDVKD. CDR3 length: 14 residues. Trimming stripped 11 bases from V and 4 bases from J, with 20 bases between. CDR3 loop: CAIHHGDTEYEQYF. The CDR3 DNA sequence: TGTGCCATTCACCACGGGGATACAGAGTACGAGCAGTACTTC.

The rearrangement joins TRBV15 to TRBJ2-1; 7 bases are a match to TRBD2. CDR1 and CDR2 from the germline V gene are LNHNV and YYDKDF (reference sequence). There are 16 residues in the CDR3. V trimming: 3 bases; J trimming: 5 bases; junction bases outside the gene matches: 10. DNA of the CDR3: TGTGCCACCAGCAGGCCGGGCGGGAGCTTCAACAATGAGCAGTTCTTC. Translated: CATSRPGGSFNNEQFF.

The chain has TRBV5-4 and TRBJ2-5; 11 bases fit TRBD2. The germline V gene encodes CDR1 SGHNT and CDR2 YYREEE (reference sequence). CDR3 size: 16 residues. V shed 4 bases and J 4 bases; nucleotides not matched to a gene: 9. In DNA form, the CDR3 reads TGTGCCAGCAGCGAGAATAGCGGGGGGGGAGGAGAGACCCAGTACTTC. Translating gives CASSENSGGGGETQYF.

The V call is TRBV19, the J call TRBJ2-7; possibly TRBD2 for D (6 bases). The CDR3 runs 11 residues. Germline-derived CDR1 and CDR2 are LNHDA and SQIVND (reference sequence). With 9 bases removed from V and 4 bases from J, the gap between germline ends came to 10 bases. CDR3 amino acids: CASGGRYEQYF. The CDR3 nucleotides are TGTGCCAGCGGGGGACGTTACGAGCAGTACTTC.

This clone was found once. CDR3 sequence (DNA): TGTGCCATCAGCACCGGGACTAGTCGTGGCGAGCAGTACTTC. It specifies CAISTGTSRGEQYF. The rearrangement joins TRBV10-3 to TRBJ2-7; 8 bases line up with TRBD2. Germline V gene sequence: CDR1 ENHRY, CDR2 SYGVKD. V lost 6 bases and J lost 6; bases outside the gene matches: 10. The CDR3 is 14 residues long.

The chain employs TRBV18 and TRBJ2-1; 14 positions agree with TRBD2. Germline V gives CDR1 KGHSH, CDR2 LQKENI. The CDR3 is made up of 16 amino acids. Trimming cost V 2 bases and J 5 bases; bases outside gene matches: 2. The CDR3 spells CASSPVGLAGDNEQFF. DNA of the CDR3: TGTGCCAGCTCACCAGTGGGACTAGCGGGGGACAATGAGCAGTTCTTC.

The chain has TRBV9 and TRBJ2-1; D is possibly TRBD1 or TRBD2 (6 bases each). The CDR3 has 14 residues. V gave up 3 bases and J gave up 6 bases, with 13 bases separating them. Per the germline V gene, CDR1 is SGDLS and CDR2 is YYNGEE. CDR3 sequence (DNA): TGTGCCAGCAGCGGGGGGGCCGGTCCCAATGAGCAGTTCTTC. It encodes CASSGGAGPNEQFF.

This clone was recorded a few times. This sequence joins TRBV27 and TRBJ2-6, with D possibly TRBD1 on 6 matching bases. Per the germline V gene, CDR1 is MNHEY and CDR2 is SMNVEV (reference sequence). V shed 5 bases and J shed 2 bases, with 16 bases lying between them. The CDR3 spans 17 residues. Written as DNA, the CDR3 is TGTGCCAGCAGTCTTACAGGGTCCCGGGCTGGGGCCAACGTCCTGACTTTC. Translating gives CASSLTGSRAGANVLTF.

The chain uses TRBV9 and TRBJ1-1, with a tentative D call TRBD1 (6 bases). Looked up from germline, CDR1 is SGDLS and CDR2 is YYNGEE. Between the trimmed V and J ends, which lost 5 bases and 0 bases, there was a span of 8 bases. This CDR3 has 13 amino acids. Here the CDR3 reads CASSDRMNTEAFF. The CDR3, as DNA: TGTGCCAGCAGTGACAGGATGAACACTGAAGCTTTCTTT. Combining the CDR3 with reference TRBV9 and TRBJ1-1 gives the whole variable domain DSGVTQTPKHLITATGQRVTLRCSPRSGDLSVYWYQQSLDQGLQFLIQYYNGEERAKGNILERFSAQQFPDLHSELNLSSLELGDSALYFCASSDRMNTEAFFGQGTRLTVV.

The chain has TRBV19 and TRBJ1-5, with a tentative D call TRBD1 (6 bases). Trimming pared 3 bases from V and 0 bases from J, leaving 18 bases between. The germline gives CDR1 LNHDA, CDR2 SQIVND (reference sequence). This CDR3 contains 18 residues. Here the CDR3 reads CASSMGTGRGYSNQPQHF. In nucleotides, the CDR3 is TGTGCCAGTAGTATGGGTACAGGGAGGGGGTATAGCAATCAGCCCCAGCATTTT.

The chain has TRBV5-6 and TRBJ2-3; 8 bases line up with TRBD2. Trimming removed 4 bases from V and 2 bases from J; junction bases left unmatched: 9. CDR1 is SGHDT, CDR2 YYEEEE, per germline. The CDR3 consists of 16 residues. The CDR3 reads CASSPGTSPHTDTQYF. DNA of the CDR3: TGTGCCAGCAGCCCAGGGACTAGTCCCCACACAGATACGCAGTATTTT.